This T cell receptor beta chain was sequenced for a study of blood T cells in healthy people across ages. Study-wide points: A strong correlation was found between TCR beta diversity and the percentage of naive T cells. It was not possible, with unsorted PBMCs, to conclusively compare naive and antigen-experienced cells.

This clonotype came up a few times. Its antigen is not known. It was with a sample-barcoded 5' primer and a J-beta primer mix that a second PCR of roughly 7 to 12 cycles was run. Every cDNA molecule carried a tag from a template-switch adaptor bearing 12 random nucleotides. TCRdb reanalysed the 5' RACE reads using MiXCR and keeps one entry per CDR3 protein. In the table there are around 1,500,000 distinct CDR3 sequences, approximately 40% of which are singletons. This CDR3 is built from 12 residues. Germline V CDR1 and CDR2: MDHEN, SYDVKM. The trim removed 5 bases at V and 6 bases at J, leaving 4 bases unmatched.

The sequence derives from a woman aged 18 to 35 in good health. The sequenced material came from blood. The rearrangement links TRBV28 to TRBJ2-7; TRBD2 matches at 7 bases. In nucleotides, the CDR3 is TGTGCCAGCAGTATCGGGGGGATCGAGCAGTACTTC. Its translation is CASSIGGIEQYF.